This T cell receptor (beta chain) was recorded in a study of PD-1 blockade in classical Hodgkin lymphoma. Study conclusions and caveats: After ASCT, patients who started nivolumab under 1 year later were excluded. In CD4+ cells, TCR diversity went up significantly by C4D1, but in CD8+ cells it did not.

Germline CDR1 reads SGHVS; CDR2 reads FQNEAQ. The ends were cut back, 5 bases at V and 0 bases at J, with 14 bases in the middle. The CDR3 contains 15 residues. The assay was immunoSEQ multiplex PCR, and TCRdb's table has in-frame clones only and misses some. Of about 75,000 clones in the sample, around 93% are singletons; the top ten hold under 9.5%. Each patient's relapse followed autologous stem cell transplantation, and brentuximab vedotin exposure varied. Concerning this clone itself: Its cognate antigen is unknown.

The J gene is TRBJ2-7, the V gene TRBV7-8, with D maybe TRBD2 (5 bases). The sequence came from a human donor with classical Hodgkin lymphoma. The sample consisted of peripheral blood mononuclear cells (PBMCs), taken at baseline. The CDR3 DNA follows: TGTGCCAGCAGCCCAGCCTTAAGCGGCTCCTACGAGCAGTACTTC. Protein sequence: CASSPALSGSYEQYF. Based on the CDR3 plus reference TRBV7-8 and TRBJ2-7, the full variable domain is GAGVSQSPRYKVAKRGQDVALRCDPISGHVSLFWYQQALGQGPEFLTYFQNEAQLDKSGLPSDRFFAERPEGSVSTLKIQRTQQEDSAVYLCASSPALSGSYEQYFGPGTRLTVT.